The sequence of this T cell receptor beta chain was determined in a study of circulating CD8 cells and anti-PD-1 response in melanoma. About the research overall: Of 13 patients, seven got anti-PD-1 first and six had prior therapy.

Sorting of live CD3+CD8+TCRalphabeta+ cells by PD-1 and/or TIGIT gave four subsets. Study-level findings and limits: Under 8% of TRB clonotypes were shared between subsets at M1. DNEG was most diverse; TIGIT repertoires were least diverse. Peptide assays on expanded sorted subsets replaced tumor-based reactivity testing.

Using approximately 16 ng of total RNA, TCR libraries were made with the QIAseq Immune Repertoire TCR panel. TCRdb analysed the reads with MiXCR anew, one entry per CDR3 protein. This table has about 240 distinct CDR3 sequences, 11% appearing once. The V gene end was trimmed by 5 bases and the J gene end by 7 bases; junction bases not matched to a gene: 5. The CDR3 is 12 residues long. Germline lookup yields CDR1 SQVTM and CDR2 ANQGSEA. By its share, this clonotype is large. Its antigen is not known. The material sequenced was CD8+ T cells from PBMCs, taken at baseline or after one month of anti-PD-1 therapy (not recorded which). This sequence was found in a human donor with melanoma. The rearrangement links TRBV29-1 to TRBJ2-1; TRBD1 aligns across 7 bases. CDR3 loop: CSVTGVVNEQFF. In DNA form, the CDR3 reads TGCAGCGTTACAGGGGTTGTGAATGAGCAGTTCTTC.